A selection of T cell receptor beta chains follows, all from one sample in a study of blood T cell repertoires in COVID-19. Data came from immunoSEQ multiplex PCR; TCRdb stores just in-frame clones and leaves some out. The sample consists of roughly 410,000 clones, about 90% of them appearing once. The specimen was peripheral blood. These receptors all come from a woman aged 60-70 years with COVID-19, enrolled during active disease. Both conserved end residues are part of each CDR3. The D gene is left open where the match is weak. Where a row states a size, it is once, few, many or the class of an expanded clone; other rows omit it.

D,size,J,V,DNA,CDR3
-,-,TRBJ1-2,TRBV5-4,TGTGCCAGCAGCTTGGACAGGGCTGACGGCTACACCTTC,CASSLDRADGYTF
TRBD1,-,TRBJ2-2,TRBV13,TGTGCCAGCAGCTTACGGGACAGGGGACGCGGGGAGCTGTTTTTT,CASSLRDRGRGELFF
-,-,TRBJ1-5,TRBV12-3/TRBV12-4,TGTGCCAGCAGTCCGGGTCATTCCCAGCCCCAGCATTTT,CASSPGHSQPQHF
TRBD1,-,TRBJ2-7,TRBV5-1,TGCGCCAGCAGGCCCACAGGGGGCTCCTACGAGCAGTACTTC,CASRPTGGSYEQYF
TRBD2,-,TRBJ2-1,TRBV7-6,TGTGCCAGCAGCTTAGCGCTAGCGGGGGGGCGGATTGAGCAGTTCTTC,CASSLALAGGRIEQFF
-,-,TRBJ1-2,TRBV19,TGTGCCAGTAGTATCAGAGGACCACGGGGGGACTATGGCTACACCTTC,CASSIRGPRGDYGYTF
-,-,TRBJ2-1,TRBV4-1,TGCGCCAGCAGCCAGGGGTGGCGGGGCCGTAGCTCCTACAATGAGCAGTTCTTC,CASSQGWRGRSSYNEQFF
-,-,TRBJ1-2,TRBV15,TGTGCCACCAGCTACCGAGCTGTGTATGGCTACACCTTC,CATSYRAVYGYTF
-,-,TRBJ2-7,TRBV2,TGTGCCAGCAGTCATCCCCGGGATTTCCCCTACGAGCAGTACTTC,CASSHPRDFPYEQYF
TRBD1,few,TRBJ2-7,TRBV19,TGTGCCAGTAGACAGGGGGGATCCTACGAGCAGTACTTC,CASRQGGSYEQYF
-,many,TRBJ2-2,TRBV19,TGTGCCAGTAGTATTTTGGGAGCGAACACCGGGGAGCTGTTTTTT,CASSILGANTGELFF
TRBD1,-,TRBJ2-2,TRBV3-1/TRBV3-2,TGTGCCAGCAGCCAAGGGACAGGGGGTCGCGGGGAGCTGTTTTTT,CASSQGTGGRGELFF
TRBD2,-,TRBJ2-3,TRBV9,TGTGCCAGCAGCGTAGCTCATAGCGGGGTTGGGAGCACAGATACGCAGTATTTT,CASSVAHSGVGSTDTQYF
TRBD1,-,TRBJ1-2,TRBV29-1,TGCAGCGTTGAAGTCCCCAGGGGGCAGGATGGCTACACCTTC,CSVEVPRGQDGYTF
TRBD1,-,TRBJ2-5,TRBV7-3,TGTGCCAGCAGCCCCCGGGACAGAGAAATCCAGTACTTC,CASSPRDREIQYF
-,-,TRBJ1-1,TRBV21-1,TGTGCCAGCAGCACCTTGGGGGGATCGGGCACTGAAGCTTTCTTT,CASSTLGGSGTEAFF
TRBD1,-,TRBJ2-7,TRBV20-1,TGCAGTGCTAGTAACAGGGGAAAATCCTACGAGCAGTACTTC,CSASNRGKSYEQYF
-,-,TRBJ1-6,TRBV28,TGTGCCAGCAGTTCTGGACAGCTTAATTCACCCCTCCACTTT,CASSSGQLNSPLHF
-,-,TRBJ2-3,TRBV21-1,TGTGCCAGCAGTTCAGGGCGTAGCACAGATACGCAGTATTTT,CASSSGRSTDTQYF
TRBD1,-,TRBJ1-3,TRBV15,TGTGCCACCAGCAGAGATCGACAGGGCTCTGGAAACACCATATATTTT,CATSRDRQGSGNTIYF